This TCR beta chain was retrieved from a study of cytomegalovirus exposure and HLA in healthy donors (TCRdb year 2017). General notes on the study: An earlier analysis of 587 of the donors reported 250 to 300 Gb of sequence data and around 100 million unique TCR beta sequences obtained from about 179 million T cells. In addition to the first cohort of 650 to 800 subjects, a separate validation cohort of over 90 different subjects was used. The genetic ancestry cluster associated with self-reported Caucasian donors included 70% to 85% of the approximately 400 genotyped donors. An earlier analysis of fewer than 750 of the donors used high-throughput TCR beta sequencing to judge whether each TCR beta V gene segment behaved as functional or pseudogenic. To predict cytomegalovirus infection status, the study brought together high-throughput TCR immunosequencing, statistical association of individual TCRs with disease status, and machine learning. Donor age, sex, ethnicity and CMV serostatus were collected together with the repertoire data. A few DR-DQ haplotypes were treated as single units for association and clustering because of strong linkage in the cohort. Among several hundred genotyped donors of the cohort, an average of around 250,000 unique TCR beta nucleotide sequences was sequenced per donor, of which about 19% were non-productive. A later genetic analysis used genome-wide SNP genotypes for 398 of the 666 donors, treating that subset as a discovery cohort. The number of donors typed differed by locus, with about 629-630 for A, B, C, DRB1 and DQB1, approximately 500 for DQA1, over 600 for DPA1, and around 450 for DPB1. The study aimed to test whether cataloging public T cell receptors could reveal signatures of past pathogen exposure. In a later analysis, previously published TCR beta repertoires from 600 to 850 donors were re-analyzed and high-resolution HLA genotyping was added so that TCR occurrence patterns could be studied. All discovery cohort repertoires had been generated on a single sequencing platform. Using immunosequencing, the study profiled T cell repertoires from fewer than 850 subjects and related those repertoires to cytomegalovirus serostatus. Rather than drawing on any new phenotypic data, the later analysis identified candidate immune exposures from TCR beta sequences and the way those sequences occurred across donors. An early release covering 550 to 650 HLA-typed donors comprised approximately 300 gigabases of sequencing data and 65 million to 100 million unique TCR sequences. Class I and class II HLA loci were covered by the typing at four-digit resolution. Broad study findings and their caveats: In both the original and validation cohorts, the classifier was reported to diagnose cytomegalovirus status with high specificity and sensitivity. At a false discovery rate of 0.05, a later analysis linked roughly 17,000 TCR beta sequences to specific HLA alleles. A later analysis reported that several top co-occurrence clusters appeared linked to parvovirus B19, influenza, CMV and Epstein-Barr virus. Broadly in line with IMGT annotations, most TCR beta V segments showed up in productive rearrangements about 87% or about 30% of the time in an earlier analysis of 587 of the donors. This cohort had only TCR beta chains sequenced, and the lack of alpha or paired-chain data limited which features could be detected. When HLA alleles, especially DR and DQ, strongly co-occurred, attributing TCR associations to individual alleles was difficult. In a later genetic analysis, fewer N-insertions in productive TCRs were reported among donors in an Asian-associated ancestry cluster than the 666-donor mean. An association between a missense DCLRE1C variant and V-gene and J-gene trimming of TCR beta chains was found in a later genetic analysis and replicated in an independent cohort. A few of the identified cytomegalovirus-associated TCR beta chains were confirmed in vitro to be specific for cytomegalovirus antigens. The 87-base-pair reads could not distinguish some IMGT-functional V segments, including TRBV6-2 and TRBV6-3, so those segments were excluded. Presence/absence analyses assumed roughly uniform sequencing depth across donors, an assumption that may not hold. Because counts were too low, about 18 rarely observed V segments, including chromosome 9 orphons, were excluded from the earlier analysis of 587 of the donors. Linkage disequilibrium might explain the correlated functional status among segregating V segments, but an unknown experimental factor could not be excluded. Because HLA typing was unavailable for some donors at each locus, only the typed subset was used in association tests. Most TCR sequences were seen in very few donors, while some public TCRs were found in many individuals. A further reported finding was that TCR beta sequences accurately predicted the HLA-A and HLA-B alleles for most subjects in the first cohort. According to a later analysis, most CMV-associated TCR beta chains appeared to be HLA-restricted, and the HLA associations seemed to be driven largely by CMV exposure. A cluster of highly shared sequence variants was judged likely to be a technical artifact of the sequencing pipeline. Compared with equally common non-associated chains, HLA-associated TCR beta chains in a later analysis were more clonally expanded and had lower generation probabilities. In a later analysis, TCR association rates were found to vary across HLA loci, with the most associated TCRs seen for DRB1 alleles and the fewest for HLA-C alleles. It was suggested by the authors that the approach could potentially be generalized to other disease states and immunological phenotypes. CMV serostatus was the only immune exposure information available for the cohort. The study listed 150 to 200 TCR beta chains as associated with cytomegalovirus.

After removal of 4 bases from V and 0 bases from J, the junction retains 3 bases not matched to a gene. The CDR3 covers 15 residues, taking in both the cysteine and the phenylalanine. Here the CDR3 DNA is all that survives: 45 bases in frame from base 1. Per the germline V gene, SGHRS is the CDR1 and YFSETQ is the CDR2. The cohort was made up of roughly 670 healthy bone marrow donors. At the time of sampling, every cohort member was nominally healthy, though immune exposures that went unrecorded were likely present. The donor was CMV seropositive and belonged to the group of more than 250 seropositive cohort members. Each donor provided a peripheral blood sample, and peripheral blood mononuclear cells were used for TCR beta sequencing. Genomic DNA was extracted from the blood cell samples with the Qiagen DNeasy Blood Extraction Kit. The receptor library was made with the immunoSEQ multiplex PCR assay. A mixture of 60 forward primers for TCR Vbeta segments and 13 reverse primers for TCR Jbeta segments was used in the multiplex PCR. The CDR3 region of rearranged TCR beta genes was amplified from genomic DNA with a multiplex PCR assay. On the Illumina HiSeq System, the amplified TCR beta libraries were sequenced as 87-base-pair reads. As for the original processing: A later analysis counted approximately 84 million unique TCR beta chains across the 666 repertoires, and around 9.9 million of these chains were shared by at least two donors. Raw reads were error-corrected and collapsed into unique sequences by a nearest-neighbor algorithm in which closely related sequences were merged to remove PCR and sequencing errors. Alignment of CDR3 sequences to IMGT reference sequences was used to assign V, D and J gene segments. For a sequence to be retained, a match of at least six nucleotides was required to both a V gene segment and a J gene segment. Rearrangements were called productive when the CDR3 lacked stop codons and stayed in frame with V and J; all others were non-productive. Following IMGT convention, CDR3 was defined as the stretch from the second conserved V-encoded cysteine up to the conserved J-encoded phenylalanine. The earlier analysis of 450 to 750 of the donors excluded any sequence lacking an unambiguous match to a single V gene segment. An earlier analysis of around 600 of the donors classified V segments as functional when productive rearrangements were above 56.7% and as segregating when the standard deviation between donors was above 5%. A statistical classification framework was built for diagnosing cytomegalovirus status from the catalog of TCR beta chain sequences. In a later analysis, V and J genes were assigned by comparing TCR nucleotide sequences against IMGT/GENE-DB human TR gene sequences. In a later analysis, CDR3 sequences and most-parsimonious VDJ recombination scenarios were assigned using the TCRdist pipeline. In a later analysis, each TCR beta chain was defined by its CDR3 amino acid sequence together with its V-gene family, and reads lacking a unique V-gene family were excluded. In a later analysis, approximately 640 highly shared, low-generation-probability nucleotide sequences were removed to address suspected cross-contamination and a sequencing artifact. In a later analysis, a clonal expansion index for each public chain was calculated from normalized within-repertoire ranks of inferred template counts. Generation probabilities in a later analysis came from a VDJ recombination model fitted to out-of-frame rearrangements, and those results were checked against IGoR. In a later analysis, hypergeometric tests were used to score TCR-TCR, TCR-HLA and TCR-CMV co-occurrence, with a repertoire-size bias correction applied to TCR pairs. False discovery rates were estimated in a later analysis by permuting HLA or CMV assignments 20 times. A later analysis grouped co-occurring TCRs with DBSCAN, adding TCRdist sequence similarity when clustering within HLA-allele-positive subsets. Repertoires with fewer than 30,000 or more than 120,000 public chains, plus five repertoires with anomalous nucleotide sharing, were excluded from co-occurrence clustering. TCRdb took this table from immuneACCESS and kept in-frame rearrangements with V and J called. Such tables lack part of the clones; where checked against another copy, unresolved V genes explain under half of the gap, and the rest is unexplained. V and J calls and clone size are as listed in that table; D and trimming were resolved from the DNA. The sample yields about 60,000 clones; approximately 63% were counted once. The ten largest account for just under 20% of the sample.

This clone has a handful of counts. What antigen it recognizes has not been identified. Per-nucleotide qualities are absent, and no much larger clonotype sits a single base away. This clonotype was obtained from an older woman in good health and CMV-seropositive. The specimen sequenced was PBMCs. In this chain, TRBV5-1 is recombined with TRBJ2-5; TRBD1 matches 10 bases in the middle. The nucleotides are TGCGCCAGCAGCGCCGGGACAGGGGACCAAGAGACCCAGTACTTC. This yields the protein CASSAGTGDQETQYF. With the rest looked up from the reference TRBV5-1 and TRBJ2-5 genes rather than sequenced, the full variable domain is KAGVTQTPRYLIKTRGQQVTLSCSPISGHRSVSWYQQTPGQGLQFLFEYFSETQRNKGNFPGRFSGRQFSNSRSEMNVSTLELGDSALYLCASSAGTGDQETQYFGPGTRLLVL.